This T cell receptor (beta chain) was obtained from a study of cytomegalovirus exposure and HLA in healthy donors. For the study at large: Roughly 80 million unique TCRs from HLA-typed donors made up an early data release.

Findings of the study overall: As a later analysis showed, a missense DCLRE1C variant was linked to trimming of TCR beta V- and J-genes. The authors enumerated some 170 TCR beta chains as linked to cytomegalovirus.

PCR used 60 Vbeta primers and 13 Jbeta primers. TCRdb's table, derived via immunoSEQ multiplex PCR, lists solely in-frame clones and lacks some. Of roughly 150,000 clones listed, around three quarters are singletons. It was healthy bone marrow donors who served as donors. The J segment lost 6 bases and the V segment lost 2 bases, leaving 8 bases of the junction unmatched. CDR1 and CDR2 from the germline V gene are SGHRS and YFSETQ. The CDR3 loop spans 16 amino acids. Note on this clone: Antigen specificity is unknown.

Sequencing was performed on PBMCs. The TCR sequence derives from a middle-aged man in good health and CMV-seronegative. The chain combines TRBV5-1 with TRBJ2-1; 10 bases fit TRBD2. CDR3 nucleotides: TGCGCCAGCAGCTTCTCCCCCGGACTAGCGGCCAATGAGCAGTTCTTC. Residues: CASSFSPGLAANEQFF.